This passage covers 21 T cell receptor beta chains from one sample sequenced in a study of identifying expanded T cells in peripheral blood. The method was immunoSEQ multiplex PCR; TCRdb's version includes in-frame clones alone and lacks a portion of them. The sample lists 75,000 to 90,000 clones; roughly 89% were seen once. The sample comprised blood. The receptors stem from a person aged 18 to 75 in good health.

This rearrangement joins TRBV15 to TRBJ1-2, with no clear D. The CDR3 consists of 19 residues. V lost 1 base and J lost 1, with 22 bases in between. The germline V gene has CDR1 LNHNV and CDR2 YYDKDF (reference sequence). The CDR3 loop reads CATSRVERRSFSHNYGYTF. The CDR3 nucleotides read TGTGCCACCAGCAGAGTCGAGAGACGGAGCTTTTCCCATAACTATGGCTACACCTTC.

The gene calls are TRBV7-3 and TRBJ2-5; D unresolved. The germline V and J ends were trimmed by 0 bases and 5 bases, with 13 bases remaining between them. Germline values: CDR1 SGHTA, CDR2 FQGTGA. This CDR3 has 15 amino acids. The CDR3, as DNA: TGTGCCAGCAGCTTAACTCCGTCGCTGGGGGAGACCCAGTACTTC. It is translated as CASSLTPSLGETQYF.

The V gene is TRBV6-6, the J gene TRBJ2-1, with D possibly matching TRBD2 (5 bases). The CDR3 covers 12 residues. V gave up 6 bases and J gave up 6 bases, with 9 bases separating them. CDR1 is MNHNY, CDR2 SVGAGI, per germline (reference sequence). The CDR3 sequence is CASSDYSNEQFF. CDR3 sequence (DNA): TGTGCCAGCAGCGACTATTCCAATGAGCAGTTCTTC.

V gene TRBV4-1 combines with J gene TRBJ1-2; possibly TRBD1 for D (6 bases). CDR3 length equals 14 residues. CDR1 and CDR2 from the germline V gene are MGHRA and YSYEKL. V dropped 6 bases and J dropped 4 bases, with 15 bases sitting between them. CDR3 DNA: TGCGCCAGCAGTCCGGGACACTCTGGCTATGGCTACACCTTC. This sequence encodes CASSPGHSGYGYTF.

The rearrangement links TRBV5-1 to TRBJ2-7; D ambiguous. CDR1 is SGHRS, CDR2 YFSETQ, per germline. This CDR3 region has 13 residues. V lost 0 bases and J lost 6, with 10 bases in between. CDR3 DNA: TGCGCCAGCAGCTTGGGTGGGGTCGCCGAGCAGTACTTC. Translating it yields CASSLGGVAEQYF.

The V call is TRBV4-3, the J call TRBJ1-5; D gene ambiguous. Germline V gives CDR1 LGHNA, CDR2 YSLEER. The V end was cut by 0 bases, the J end by 2 bases, with 8 bases between. The CDR3 is made up of 15 amino acids. Here the CDR3 DNA reads TGCGCCAGCAGCCAAGATTCGAGTGGCAATCAGCCCCAGCATTTT. Encoded protein: CASSQDSSGNQPQHF.

J is TRBJ2-7 and V is TRBV21-1; the listed D gene, TRBD1, was not tested against the DNA. TRBV21-1 is a documented pseudogene. This CDR3 is built from 17 residues. CDR3 bases: TGTGCCAGCAGCAAAGGTGCCGGGACAGGGACCTCCTACGAGCAGTACTTC. Translated, it gives CASSKGAGTGTSYEQYF.

V is TRBV19 and J is TRBJ2-3; 15 bases fit TRBD2. This CDR3 contains 17 residues. V shed 3 bases and J 1 base; nucleotides not matched to a gene: 2. Per the germline V gene, CDR1 is LNHDA and CDR2 is SQIVND (reference sequence). CDR3 protein: CASSIGTSGRRTDTQYF. DNA for the CDR3: TGTGCCAGTAGTATTGGGACTAGCGGGAGGCGCACAGATACGCAGTATTTT.

CDR3 region: CASSRGRRADTQYF. The CDR3 nucleotides are TGTGCCAGCAGTCGCGGGAGGAGGGCAGATACGCAGTATTTT. The chain links TRBV28 to TRBJ2-3; TRBD2 agrees at 8 bases. After removal of 5 bases from V and 4 bases from J, the junction contained 5 bases not matched to a gene. Germline CDR1 is MDHEN and CDR2 is SYDVKM. The length of the CDR3 is 14 residues. Supplemented by reference TRBV28 and TRBJ2-3, the full variable domain reads DVKVTQSSRYLVKRTGEKVFLECVQDMDHENMFWYRQDPGLGLRLIYFSYDVKMKEKGDIPEGYSVSREKKERFSLILESASTNQTSMYLCASSRGRRADTQYFGPGTRLTVL.

V gene TRBV2 combines with J gene TRBJ1-5, with 7 bases fitting TRBD1. Per the germline V gene, CDR1 is SNHLY and CDR2 is FYNNEI. The V and J ends lost 3 bases and 0 bases, in that order; junction bases with no gene match: 2. The CDR3 is 15 amino acids. The DNA for the CDR3 is TGTGCCAGCAGTGAGGGACAGACTAGCAATCAGCCCCAGCATTTT. Amino acid sequence: CASSEGQTSNQPQHF.

This sequence joins TRBV5-6 and TRBJ2-7, with TRBD1 matching over 9 bases. CDR1 and CDR2 from the germline V gene are SGHDT and YYEEEE. The CDR3 spans 13 residues. The V gene end was trimmed by 4 bases and the J gene end by 7 bases; junction bases not matched to a gene: 6. CDR3 in amino acids: CASSGTGLEEQYF. For the CDR3, the DNA is TGTGCCAGCAGCGGGACAGGGTTGGAAGAGCAGTACTTC.

This clone was detected once. The rearrangement links TRBV7-6 to TRBJ1-3, with 7 bases lining up with TRBD1. In germline, CDR1 is SGHVS, CDR2 FNYEAQ. With 4 bases clipped from V and 1 base from J, the junction kept 7 bases outside the gene matches. The CDR3 has 16 residues. Here the CDR3 reads CASSSTGVTSGNTIYF. Here the CDR3 DNA reads TGTGCCAGCAGCTCCACAGGGGTAACTTCTGGAAACACCATATATTTT.

The table lists this clone with a few counts. The chain has TRBV10-3 and TRBJ2-1; 7 bases are a match to TRBD2. The germline gives CDR1 ENHRY, CDR2 SYGVKD. This CDR3 is built from 15 residues. The V gene end was trimmed by 6 bases and the J gene end by 3 bases; junction bases not matched to a gene: 8. In DNA form, the CDR3 reads TGTGCCATCAGAATGGGGGAGGGCCTCTACAATGAGCAGTTCTTC. Protein product: CAIRMGEGLYNEQFF.

This chain connects TRBV7-8 to TRBJ2-1, with 9 bases that match TRBD2. Trimming took 5 bases from V and 4 from J; bases not matched to a gene: 9. The CDR3 extends over 16 amino acids. Germline values: CDR1 SGHVS, CDR2 FQNEAQ. The CDR3 sequence: CASSPGSGSWYNEQFF. The CDR3 coding sequence is TGTGCCAGCAGCCCCGGTAGCGGGAGCTGGTACAATGAGCAGTTCTTC.

This rearrangement joins TRBV7-9 to TRBJ1-2; no firm D call. Trimming removed 1 base at V and 6 bases at J, with 12 bases between. CDR3 size: 14 residues. Germline CDR1 reads SEHNR; CDR2 reads FQNEAQ (reference sequence). CDR3 bases: TGTGCCAGCAGCTTAGTAGGCCAGCCAAATGGCTACACCTTC. It codes for CASSLVGQPNGYTF.

The rearrangement links TRBV6-1 to TRBJ1-2; TRBD1 might be the D (6 bases). Germline V gives CDR1 MNHNS, CDR2 SASEGT. V lost 4 bases to trimming and J lost 5 bases, with 20 bases between them. The CDR3 loop spans 16 amino acids. CDR3 DNA: TGTGCCAGCAGTGCCTCGGGGGCCGGCTCGGGGTATGGCTACACCTTC. Its protein is CASSASGAGSGYGYTF.

V is TRBV11-2 and J is TRBJ2-1; possible D gene TRBD1, 6 bases. V was cut by 5 bases and J by 6 bases, with 14 bases left in between. The germline V gene encodes CDR1 SGHAT and CDR2 FQNNGV. CDR3 length equals 14 residues. The CDR3 is CASSHTRQVNEQFF. In DNA form, the CDR3 reads TGTGCCAGCAGCCATACCCGACAGGTCAATGAGCAGTTCTTC.

The chain has TRBV6-6 and TRBJ1-2; 8 bases agree with TRBD1. The germline V gene has CDR1 MNHNY and CDR2 SVGAGI (reference sequence). The CDR3 contains 15 residues. The V and J ends lost 6 bases and 3 bases, in that order; junction bases with no gene match: 9. Written as DNA, the CDR3 is TGTGCCAGCAGGCTCACGACAGGGGCCCACTATGGCTACACCTTC. It translates to CASRLTTGAHYGYTF.

The CDR3 DNA reads as TGTGCCTGGAGCGGGGACAGTAAGAATTCACCCCTCCACTTT. Encoded protein: CAWSGDSKNSPLHF. The chain is built from TRBV30 and TRBJ1-6, with 7 bases identical to TRBD1. Germline assignment: CDR1 GTSNPN and CDR2 SVGIG (reference sequence). The CDR3 consists of 14 residues. The trim removed 3 bases at V and 7 bases at J, leaving 6 bases unmatched. Complete variable domain (other parts from reference TRBV30 and TRBJ1-6): SQTIHQWPATLVQPVGSPLSLECTVEGTSNPNLYWYRQAAGRGLQLLFYSVGIGQISSEVPQNLSASRPQDRQFILSSKKLLLSDSGFYLCAWSGDSKNSPLHFGNGTRLTVT.

The chain combines TRBV19 with TRBJ1-1; no definite D call. The germline V and J ends were trimmed by 8 bases and 11 bases, with 24 bases remaining between them. The CDR3 loop spans 14 amino acids. Per the germline V gene, CDR1 is LNHDA and CDR2 is SQIVND (reference sequence). The CDR3 spells CASRPVGGESRAFF. DNA for the CDR3: TGTGCCAGTCGACCGGTGGGTGGGGAAAGTAGGGCTTTCTTT.

The genes are TRBV5-6 and TRBJ2-7, with a possible D match to TRBD1 (6 bases). Germline assignment: CDR1 SGHDT and CDR2 YYEEEE. The length of the CDR3 is 13 residues. The V end lost 4 bases, the J end lost 7 bases, and 15 bases lay between the germline ends. The CDR3 sequence is CASSPGDTDEQYF. The CDR3 nucleotides read TGTGCCAGCAGCCCAGGGGACACAGATGAGCAGTACTTC.